A single sample gave rise to the 13 T cell receptor beta chains below, sequenced in a study of CD8 T cells in ankylosing spondylitis (dated by TCRdb to between 2016 and 2019). The method was 5' RACE. The run used an Illumina HiSeq 2500. TCRdb's own reprocessing of the public reads used fastp at Q25 and MiXCR and kept productive beta chains. Rows matching on CDR3 protein sequence are summarized as one entry with the most common DNA and genes. Counted in this sample were 250,000 to 350,000 distinct CDR3 sequences; 20% of them appeared once. The ten biggest clones cover under 8.5% of the sample. The sequenced material came from blood, either unsorted or a sorted T cell fraction (not recorded which). The receptor set was obtained from a male donor with ankylosing spondylitis or in good health (not recorded which).

This clonotype was seen only a few times. This chain connects TRBV2 to TRBJ1-5; no clear D gene. Looked up from germline, CDR1 is SNHLY and CDR2 is FYNNEI. V lost 3 bases to trimming and J lost 7 bases, with 16 bases between them. CDR3 length equals 15 residues. CDR3 sequence: CASSEREPRQQPQHF. CDR3 DNA: TGTGCCAGCAGTGAGCGAGAGCCCCGTCAGCAGCCCCAGCATTTT.

V usage is TRBV5-1 and J usage is TRBJ2-1; D is unresolved. This CDR3 has 13 residues. Trimming shortened V by 4 bases and J by 7 bases, and 12 bases separated the two germline ends. Germline loops: CDR1 SGHRS, CDR2 YFSETQ. CDR3 coding DNA: TGCGCCAGCAGCAGCTTCTTTTTGAATGAGCAGTTCTTC. As protein: CASSSFFLNEQFF.

The CDR3, as DNA: TGCAGTGCTAGAGTCCGAGCGGGGGGCACAGATACGCAGTATTTT. It specifies CSARVRAGGTDTQYF. The chain combines TRBV20-1 with TRBJ2-3, with TRBD2 matching over 8 bases. Germline V CDR1 and CDR2: DFQATT, SNEGSKA (reference sequence). CDR3 size: 15 residues. V trimming: 1 base; J trimming: 1 base; junction bases outside the gene matches: 4.

The chain links TRBV2 to TRBJ2-3; D is perhaps TRBD1 (7 bases). V lost 5 bases, J lost 4 bases, and 13 bases lay in between. The germline V gene encodes CDR1 SNHLY and CDR2 FYNNEI. The CDR3 is 14 amino acids. In DNA form, the CDR3 reads TGTGCCAGCAGTCTCCTCAGGGGGGCAGATACGCAGTATTTT. Translation gives CASSLLRGADTQYF.

This clonotype was picked up a small number of times. V and J are TRBV4-1 and TRBJ2-2; tentatively, D is TRBD2 (6 bases). The germline V and J ends were trimmed by 0 bases and 5 bases, with 13 bases remaining between them. This CDR3 region has 16 residues. CDR1 MGHRA and CDR2 YSYEKL come from the germline V gene. DNA of the CDR3: TGCGCCAGCAGCCAAGAAGGGGCAGGGAGGACCGGGGAGCTGTTTTTT. Amino acid sequence: CASSQEGAGRTGELFF.

This clonotype was detected a few times. This chain uses TRBV7-9 with TRBJ2-3; 13 positions match TRBD2. After removal of 6 bases from V and 2 bases from J, the junction contained 8 bases not matched to a gene. Germline V gene sequence: CDR1 SEHNR, CDR2 FQNEAQ (reference sequence). This CDR3 contains 17 residues. The CDR3 here is CASSSGLAGKATDTQYF. CDR3 nucleotides: TGTGCCAGCAGTTCGGGACTAGCGGGGAAAGCCACAGATACGCAGTATTTT.

In its sample, this clonotype was seen a few times. This chain joins TRBV5-1 and TRBJ2-3; no reliable D call. The CDR3 spans 18 residues. V was pared by 0 bases and J by 4 bases, with 21 bases between. Germline-derived CDR1 and CDR2 are SGHRS and YFSETQ. Written as DNA, the CDR3 is TGCGCCAGCAGCTTGGTTTCCCGGTCAGCTACACCCTCAGATACGCAGTATTTT. It specifies CASSLVSRSATPSDTQYF.

The V gene is TRBV29-1, the J gene TRBJ2-2; 7 positions match TRBD1. Germline CDR1 reads SQVTM; CDR2 reads ANQGSEA. V was pared by 0 bases and J by 3 bases, with 7 bases of the junction left unmatched. The CDR3 is made up of 16 amino acids. CDR3 residues: CSVEDPRGRDTGELFF. Here the CDR3 DNA reads TGCAGCGTTGAAGACCCTAGGGGGCGGGACACCGGGGAGCTGTTTTTT.

This clonotype has only a few counts. The CDR3 DNA follows: TGCAGCGTAGCCGATCGGGTGGGTGCGGAGACCCAGTACTTC. It codes for CSVADRVGAETQYF. The chain carries TRBV29-1 and TRBJ2-5; D ambiguous. Germline assignment: CDR1 SQVTM and CDR2 ANQGSEA. Trimming shortened V by 6 bases and J by 5 bases, and 19 bases separated the two germline ends. The CDR3 length is 14 residues.

CDR3 amino acids: CASSLAGRGDGYTF. For the CDR3, the DNA is TGCGCCAGCAGCTTGGCAGGGCGCGGAGATGGCTACACCTTC. The chain employs TRBV5-1 and TRBJ1-2, with D maybe TRBD1 (5 bases). CDR3 length equals 14 residues. From germline, CDR1 is SGHRS and CDR2 YFSETQ. Trimming took 0 bases from V and 6 from J, leaving 12 bases between them. The variable domain in full, completed from reference TRBV5-1 and TRBJ1-2, reads KAGVTQTPRYLIKTRGQQVTLSCSPISGHRSVSWYQQTPGQGLQFLFEYFSETQRNKGNFPGRFSGRQFSNSRSEMNVSTLELGDSALYLCASSLAGRGDGYTFGSGTRLTVV.

The CDR3 DNA reads TGCGCCAGCAGCCAGGCACAGTCCAACACCGGGGAGCTGTTTTTT. It encodes CASSQAQSNTGELFF. The V gene is TRBV5-1, the J gene TRBJ2-2; D unresolved. V lost 4 bases to trimming and J lost 2 bases, with 12 bases between them. Germline V CDR1 and CDR2: SGHRS, YFSETQ. This CDR3 has 15 residues.

This chain joins TRBV27 and TRBJ2-3; no clear D gene. The CDR3 is 14 residues long. Germline loops: CDR1 MNHEY, CDR2 SMNVEV (reference sequence). The V end was cut by 2 bases, the J end by 9 bases, with 15 bases between. The CDR3 DNA is TGTGCCAGCAGTTTAGGACGCTTAGCCCAGACGCAGTATTTT. Translated: CASSLGRLAQTQYF.

The CDR3 reads CASPIWEGRLYEQYV. The CDR3 region has the DNA TGTGCCAGCCCTATCTGGGAGGGGAGGTTATACGAGCAGTACGTC. The V call is TRBV27, the J call TRBJ2-7; 7 bases align to TRBD2. The trim removed 8 bases at V and 4 bases at J, leaving 14 bases unmatched. CDR1 and CDR2 (germline): MNHEY, SMNVEV (reference sequence). The CDR3 has 15 residues.